This is a list of T cell receptor beta chains from one sample in a study of human T cells and chemical hapten exposure. One entry per CDR3 protein, called by TCRdb with MiXCR from the RACE reads. Among about 40,000 distinct CDR3 sequences listed, about 8.9% were seen once. Sequences were derived from whole blood, sampled in connection with sensitization to the hapten diphenylcyclopropenone (DPC). The receptors shown here come from a woman aged 40 to 50 with alopecia areata. Some clones in this sample may be carry-over from other donors' samples. Both conserved end residues are part of each CDR3. D genes are given only for firm matches. Not all rows give a size; the values are once, few, many and, for expanded clones, a class.

CDR3 length: 14
clone size: many
J gene: TRBJ1-1
D gene: NA
V gene: TRBV28
CDR3 protein: CASKDPGRPTEAFF
CDR3 DNA: TGTGCCAGCAAAGACCCAGGGCGCCCCACTGAAGCTTTCTTT

CDR3 length: 15
clone size: many
J gene: TRBJ2-7
D gene: NA
V gene: TRBV28
CDR3 protein: CASSPGSGARNEQYF
CDR3 DNA: TGTGCCAGCAGCCCAGGGTCGGGGGCGAGGAACGAGCAGTACTTC

CDR3 length: 14
clone size: many
J gene: TRBJ1-4
D gene: NA
V gene: TRBV5-1
CDR3 protein: CASSGGYGGEKLFF
CDR3 DNA: TGCGCCAGCAGCGGAGGGTATGGAGGTGAAAAACTGTTTTTT

CDR3 length: 14
clone size: many
J gene: TRBJ1-1
D gene: NA
V gene: TRBV28
CDR3 protein: CASSLSLRRTEAFF
CDR3 DNA: TGTGCCAGCAGTTTAAGTCTACGGCGCACTGAAGCTTTCTTT

CDR3 length: 15
clone size: many
J gene: TRBJ2-3
D gene: NA
V gene: TRBV28
CDR3 protein: CASSSPPSLTDTQYF
CDR3 DNA: TGTGCCAGCAGCTCCCCTCCCAGTCTCACAGATACGCAGTATTTT

CDR3 length: 17
clone size: many
J gene: TRBJ1-5
D gene: TRBD1
V gene: TRBV4-1
CDR3 protein: CASSHEPGQGAGQPQHF
CDR3 DNA: TGCGCCAGCAGCCACGAACCGGGACAGGGGGCTGGACAGCCCCAGCATTTT

CDR3 length: 17
clone size: many
J gene: TRBJ2-3
D gene: NA
V gene: TRBV4-3
CDR3 protein: CASSQEPPGIYTDTQYF
CDR3 DNA: TGCGCCAGCAGCCAAGAACCTCCGGGCATATACACAGATACGCAGTATTTT

CDR3 length: 16
clone size: many
J gene: TRBJ2-3
D gene: TRBD2
V gene: TRBV5-1
CDR3 protein: CASSLETSVGTDTQYF
CDR3 DNA: TGCGCCAGCAGCTTGGAGACTAGCGTAGGCACAGATACGCAGTATTTT

CDR3 length: 14
clone size: many
J gene: TRBJ2-7
D gene: TRBD1
V gene: TRBV7-9
CDR3 protein: CASSQGQGGYEQYF
CDR3 DNA: TGTGCCAGCAGCCAAGGACAGGGGGGGTACGAGCAGTACTTC

CDR3 length: 13
clone size: NA
J gene: TRBJ1-6
D gene: NA
V gene: TRBV10-3
CDR3 protein: CAISDLEDSPLHF
CDR3 DNA: TGTGCCATCAGTGATCTGGAGGATTCACCCCTCCACTTT

CDR3 length: 14
clone size: many
J gene: TRBJ2-5
D gene: NA
V gene: TRBV6-2/TRBV6-3
CDR3 protein: CASSAGTYQETQYF
CDR3 DNA: TGTGCCAGCAGTGCAGGGACTTACCAAGAGACCCAGTACTTC

CDR3 length: 15
clone size: many
J gene: TRBJ2-3
D gene: NA
V gene: TRBV5-1
CDR3 protein: CASSLAKMTSDTQYF
CDR3 DNA: TGCGCCAGCAGCTTGGCCAAGATGACTTCAGATACGCAGTATTTT

CDR3 length: 15
clone size: many
J gene: TRBJ2-1
D gene: NA
V gene: TRBV4-2
CDR3 protein: CASSQGQSSYNEQFF
CDR3 DNA: TGTGCCAGCAGCCAAGGTCAGAGCTCCTACAATGAGCAGTTCTTC

CDR3 length: 11
clone size: many
J gene: TRBJ2-1
D gene: NA
V gene: TRBV6-5
CDR3 protein: CASSMGGEQFF
CDR3 DNA: TGTGCCAGCAGTATGGGGGGTGAGCAGTTCTTC

CDR3 length: 14
clone size: few
J gene: TRBJ1-1
D gene: NA
V gene: TRBV18
CDR3 protein: CASSADTRNTEAFF
CDR3 DNA: TGTGCCAGCTCAGCGGACACTAGGAACACTGAAGCTTTCTTT

CDR3 length: 14
clone size: many
J gene: TRBJ2-2
D gene: NA
V gene: TRBV5-1
CDR3 protein: CASSLSQSGGELFF
CDR3 DNA: TGCGCCAGCAGCTTGTCTCAATCTGGCGGGGAGCTGTTTTTT

CDR3 length: 15
clone size: many
J gene: TRBJ1-1
D gene: NA
V gene: TRBV5-1
CDR3 protein: CASSLRGTIGAEAFF
CDR3 DNA: TGCGCCAGCAGCTTGAGGGGGACAATTGGGGCTGAAGCTTTCTTT

CDR3 length: 16
clone size: NA
J gene: TRBJ2-4
D gene: TRBD1
V gene: TRBV6-2/TRBV6-3
CDR3 protein: CASTAAGQASKNIQYF
CDR3 DNA: TGTGCCAGCACCGCCGCGGGACAGGCTTCCAAAAACATTCAGTACTTC

CDR3 length: 13
clone size: many
J gene: TRBJ1-3
D gene: NA
V gene: TRBV2
CDR3 protein: CASSTGLGNTIYF
CDR3 DNA: TGTGCCAGCAGTACAGGGTTAGGAAACACCATATATTTT

CDR3 length: 13
clone size: many
J gene: TRBJ1-4
D gene: NA
V gene: TRBV5-4
CDR3 protein: CASSVGINEKLFF
CDR3 DNA: TGTGCCAGCAGCGTAGGAATTAATGAAAAACTGTTTTTT

CDR3 length: 17
clone size: many
J gene: TRBJ2-1
D gene: NA
V gene: TRBV7-3
CDR3 protein: CASSSLPGTQPYNEQFF
CDR3 DNA: TGTGCCAGCAGCTCCTTACCCGGGACCCAGCCCTACAATGAGCAGTTCTTC

CDR3 length: 11
clone size: NA
J gene: TRBJ1-2
D gene: NA
V gene: TRBV24-1
CDR3 protein: CATSPGYGYTF
CDR3 DNA: TGTGCCACCAGTCCGGGCTATGGCTACACCTTC

CDR3 length: 14
clone size: NA
J gene: TRBJ1-1
D gene: NA
V gene: TRBV20-1
CDR3 protein: CSARDPAVYTEAFF
CDR3 DNA: TGCAGTGCTAGAGATCCCGCGGTTTACACTGAAGCTTTCTTT

CDR3 length: 15
clone size: many
J gene: TRBJ1-1
D gene: TRBD1
V gene: TRBV28
CDR3 protein: CASSLYGTGNTEAFF
CDR3 DNA: TGTGCCAGCAGTTTATACGGGACAGGGAACACTGAAGCTTTCTTT

CDR3 length: 13
clone size: many
J gene: TRBJ2-3
D gene: NA
V gene: TRBV6-6
CDR3 protein: CASSYRQTNTQYF
CDR3 DNA: TGTGCCAGCAGTTACCGACAGACGAATACGCAGTATTTT

CDR3 length: 13
clone size: many
J gene: TRBJ2-3
D gene: NA
V gene: TRBV20-1
CDR3 protein: CSAMVREPDTQYF
CDR3 DNA: TGCAGTGCTATGGTTAGGGAACCAGATACGCAGTATTTT

CDR3 length: 13
clone size: many
J gene: TRBJ2-4
D gene: NA
V gene: TRBV13
CDR3 protein: CASSLGTENIQYF
CDR3 DNA: TGTGCCAGCAGCTTAGGGACGGAAAACATTCAGTACTTC

CDR3 length: 15
clone size: NA
J gene: TRBJ2-3
D gene: NA
V gene: TRBV28
CDR3 protein: CASSSAGYLADTQYF
CDR3 DNA: TGTGCCAGCAGTTCCGCAGGGTATCTTGCAGATACGCAGTATTTT

CDR3 length: 15
clone size: many
J gene: TRBJ1-1
D gene: NA
V gene: TRBV6-1
CDR3 protein: CASSEGRGMNTEAFF
CDR3 DNA: TGTGCCAGCAGTGAAGGGCGGGGAATGAACACTGAAGCTTTCTTT

CDR3 length: 16
clone size: many
J gene: TRBJ2-1
D gene: TRBD2
V gene: TRBV7-3
CDR3 protein: CASSSTQRGAYNEQFF
CDR3 DNA: TGTGCCAGCAGCTCCACCCAGCGGGGGGCTTACAATGAGCAGTTCTTC

CDR3 length: 17
clone size: NA
J gene: TRBJ2-3
D gene: TRBD2
V gene: TRBV4-3
CDR3 protein: CASSQEVAGDDTDTQYF
CDR3 DNA: TGCGCCAGCAGCCAAGAGGTAGCGGGGGATGACACAGATACGCAGTATTTT

CDR3 length: 13
clone size: NA
J gene: TRBJ1-1
D gene: NA
V gene: TRBV4-1
CDR3 protein: CASSNYDSTEAFF
CDR3 DNA: TGCGCCAGCAGCAACTATGATAGTACTGAAGCTTTCTTT

CDR3 length: 15
clone size: few
J gene: TRBJ2-1
D gene: TRBD2
V gene: TRBV7-8
CDR3 protein: CASSFQRGGHDEQFF
CDR3 DNA: TGTGCCAGCAGCTTTCAGCGGGGGGGCCACGATGAGCAGTTCTTC

CDR3 length: 13
clone size: many
J gene: TRBJ1-2
D gene: NA
V gene: TRBV7-9
CDR3 protein: CASSLSGLYGYTF
CDR3 DNA: TGTGCCAGCAGCTTATCAGGGCTCTATGGCTACACCTTC

CDR3 length: 13
clone size: many
J gene: TRBJ1-4
D gene: NA
V gene: TRBV2
CDR3 protein: CASRRVANEKLFF
CDR3 DNA: TGTGCCAGCAGGAGGGTAGCTAATGAAAAACTGTTTTTT

CDR3 length: 16
clone size: many
J gene: TRBJ1-4
D gene: NA
V gene: TRBV6-5
CDR3 protein: CASSWGGGAGGEKLFF
CDR3 DNA: TGTGCCAGCAGTTGGGGGGGAGGCGCAGGTGGTGAAAAACTGTTTTTT

CDR3 length: 13
clone size: few
J gene: TRBJ2-7
D gene: NA
V gene: TRBV28
CDR3 protein: CASSPLISYEQYF
CDR3 DNA: TGTGCCAGCAGTCCCCTCATTTCCTACGAGCAGTACTTC

CDR3 length: 16
clone size: many
J gene: TRBJ2-3
D gene: NA
V gene: TRBV7-2
CDR3 protein: CASSSNRDLMGDTQYF
CDR3 DNA: TGTGCCAGCAGTTCCAACCGGGACCTAATGGGAGATACGCAGTATTTT

CDR3 length: 16
clone size: many
J gene: TRBJ2-2
D gene: NA
V gene: TRBV2
CDR3 protein: CASSESGPGVTGELFF
CDR3 DNA: TGTGCCAGCAGTGAGTCGGGGCCCGGAGTCACCGGGGAGCTGTTTTTT

CDR3 length: 13
clone size: many
J gene: TRBJ1-1
D gene: TRBD1
V gene: TRBV29-1
CDR3 protein: CSGGDRSNTEAFF
CDR3 DNA: TGCAGCGGGGGGGACAGGTCGAACACTGAAGCTTTCTTT

CDR3 length: 14
clone size: NA
J gene: TRBJ1-1
D gene: NA
V gene: TRBV7-6
CDR3 protein: CASSLLELRAEAFF
CDR3 DNA: TGTGCCAGCAGCCTTCTTGAGCTCCGCGCTGAAGCTTTCTTT

CDR3 length: 13
clone size: few
J gene: TRBJ1-5
D gene: NA
V gene: TRBV3-1
CDR3 protein: CASSQVHGSPQHF
CDR3 DNA: TGTGCCAGCAGCCAAGTTCACGGTTCCCCCCAGCATTTT

CDR3 length: 16
clone size: many
J gene: TRBJ1-4
D gene: TRBD1
V gene: TRBV19
CDR3 protein: CASTPPGGEGNEKLFF
CDR3 DNA: TGTGCCAGTACCCCCCCAGGGGGTGAAGGTAATGAAAAACTGTTTTTT

CDR3 length: 13
clone size: many
J gene: TRBJ1-1
D gene: NA
V gene: TRBV9
CDR3 protein: CASSQGQNTEAFF
CDR3 DNA: TGTGCCAGCAGCCAGGGACAGAACACTGAAGCTTTCTTT

CDR3 length: 20
clone size: many
J gene: TRBJ2-1
D gene: TRBD1
V gene: TRBV6-6
CDR3 protein: CASSYPRVGSDRGFYNEQFF
CDR3 DNA: TGTGCCAGCAGTTACCCCCGTGTCGGTTCGGACAGGGGGTTTTACAATGAGCAGTTCTTC

CDR3 length: 13
clone size: many
J gene: TRBJ1-5
D gene: NA
V gene: TRBV20-1
CDR3 protein: CSLGDGGNQPQHF
CDR3 DNA: TGCAGTCTCGGTGACGGGGGCAATCAGCCCCAGCATTTT

CDR3 length: 11
clone size: few
J gene: TRBJ2-7
D gene: NA
V gene: TRBV7-9
CDR3 protein: CASSLSITYNF
CDR3 DNA: TGTGCCAGCAGCTTATCCATCACGTATAACTTC

CDR3 length: 13
clone size: many
J gene: TRBJ1-2
D gene: NA
V gene: TRBV29-1
CDR3 protein: CSVVFFQGYGYTF
CDR3 DNA: TGCAGCGTTGTGTTCTTCCAAGGCTATGGCTACACCTTC

CDR3 length: 15
clone size: many
J gene: TRBJ2-7
D gene: NA
V gene: TRBV4-2
CDR3 protein: CASSQEERALTEQYF
CDR3 DNA: TGTGCCAGCAGCCAAGAGGAACGGGCCCTCACTGAGCAGTACTTC

CDR3 length: 16
clone size: many
J gene: TRBJ1-1
D gene: NA
V gene: TRBV4-1
CDR3 protein: CASSPQALGAKQEAFF
CDR3 DNA: TGCGCCAGCAGCCCACAAGCCCTGGGGGCCAAGCAGGAAGCTTTCTTT

CDR3 length: 15
clone size: many
J gene: TRBJ2-2
D gene: NA
V gene: TRBV5-4
CDR3 protein: CASSLASANTGELFF
CDR3 DNA: TGTGCCAGCAGCTTGGCATCAGCGAACACCGGGGAGCTGTTTTTT

CDR3 length: 13
clone size: many
J gene: TRBJ1-1
D gene: TRBD1
V gene: TRBV29-1
CDR3 protein: CSVMDRAITEAFF
CDR3 DNA: TGCAGCGTGATGGACAGGGCTATCACTGAAGCTTTCTTT

CDR3 length: 15
clone size: NA
J gene: TRBJ2-7
D gene: TRBD2
V gene: TRBV20-1
CDR3 protein: CSARDAGGSAYEQYF
CDR3 DNA: TGCAGTGCTAGAGATGCGGGGGGGAGCGCCTACGAGCAGTACTTC